This T cell receptor (beta chain) was recorded in a study of blood T cell repertoires in COVID-19. CDR1 is ENHRY and CDR2 is SYGVKD in the germline V gene. The length of the CDR3 is 13 residues. Trimming stripped 3 bases from V and 4 bases from J, with 9 bases between. Generated by immunoSEQ multiplex PCR, the TCRdb table keeps only in-frame clones and is missing some. This sample carries roughly 230,000 clones, roughly 85% of them seen once, and the ten largest clones take 3% to 4%. The specimen was peripheral blood. The sequence was obtained from a woman aged 80 or over with acute or convalescent COVID-19. The chain uses TRBV10-3 and TRBJ1-2, with D uncertain. The CDR3 DNA reads as TGTGCCATCAGTGATGCAGATATCTATGGCTACACCTTC. Translated, it gives CAISDADIYGYTF.